The 26 T cell receptor beta chains in this list originate from one sample, sequenced in a study of Graves' ophthalmopathy and Graves' hyperthyroidism. Using RNA transcripts, the TCR beta CDR3 regions were amplified. First-round RT-PCR with HTBI primers preceded a second-round multiplex PCR. Via MiXCR, TCRdb re-called the multiplex PCR reads, giving one row per CDR3 protein. The profile shows a few hundred thousand distinct CDR3 sequences, 17% of them singletons. Sequencing was performed on peripheral blood. Receptor source: an adult woman with stable Graves' hyperthyroidism.

Ten or more counts support this clonotype. The chain joins TRBV4-1 to TRBJ1-1, with a weak D call TRBD1 (5 bases). The CDR3 consists of 15 residues. V gave up 2 bases and J gave up 1 base, with 11 bases separating them. Germline V gives CDR1 MGHRA, CDR2 YSYEKL. The CDR3 loop is CASSQIGQGNTEAFF. In DNA form, the CDR3 reads TGCGCCAGCAGCCAAATCGGGCAGGGGAACACTGAAGCTTTCTTT.

Ten or more counts support this clonotype. The rearrangement links TRBV11-2 to TRBJ2-4; 8 nucleotides align to TRBD1. Germline assignment: CDR1 SGHAT and CDR2 FQNNGV. CDR3 length equals 16 residues. V lost 5 bases to trimming and J lost 6 bases; unmatched junction nucleotides: 12. The CDR3 DNA reads as TGTGCCAGCAGCCGACTAGGCCGGACAGGGCGAAACATTCAGTACTTC. Its protein is CASSRLGRTGRNIQYF.

This clonotype was seen repeatedly, ten times or more. The V gene is TRBV27, the J gene TRBJ2-5; TRBD2 aligns across 10 bases. The CDR3 contains 15 residues. V lost 4 bases, J lost 5 bases, and 7 bases stayed unmatched. The germline gives CDR1 MNHEY, CDR2 SMNVEV (reference sequence). In DNA, the CDR3 is TGTGCCAGCAGTTCGTCGGTTAGCGGGAGGGAGACCCAGTACTTC. It codes for CASSSSVSGRETQYF.

This clonotype was detected ten times or more. V usage is TRBV20-1 and J usage is TRBJ2-7; 8 nucleotides line up with TRBD2. CDR1 and CDR2 from the germline V gene are DFQATT and SNEGSKA (reference sequence). V was clipped by 0 bases and J by 5 bases; unmatched bases: 9. The CDR3 has 15 amino acids. The CDR3 coding sequence is TGCAGTGCTAGAGATCAGGGACTAGGACTCGACGAGCAGTACTTC. Amino acid sequence: CSARDQGLGLDEQYF.

Many counts were recorded for this clonotype. The genes are TRBV12-3 or TRBV12-4 and TRBJ2-2, with 7 bases aligning to TRBD2. V shed 1 base and J 3 bases; nucleotides not matched to a gene: 5. This CDR3 spans 16 amino acids. This chain's CDR3 is CASSLGLAPDTGELFF. In DNA, the CDR3 is TGTGCCAGCAGTTTAGGACTAGCCCCTGACACCGGGGAGCTGTTTTTT.

This clonotype was counted at least ten times. The chain carries TRBV28 and TRBJ1-2; unclear D gene. V shed 3 bases and J shed 5 bases, with 7 bases lying between them. From germline, CDR1 is MDHEN and CDR2 SYDVKM. This CDR3 spans 12 amino acids. The CDR3 region is CASSFQRYGYTF. In nucleotides, the CDR3 is TGTGCCAGCAGTTTCCAAAGATATGGCTACACCTTC.

The chain is built from TRBV11-2 and TRBJ2-5; 15 positions match TRBD2. V shed 4 bases, J shed 4 bases, and the junction held 4 bases outside the gene matches. CDR3 length: 16 residues. Germline V gene sequence: CDR1 SGHAT, CDR2 FQNNGV. The CDR3 region is CASSYRGLAGGETQYF. The CDR3 nucleotides are TGTGCCAGCAGCTACCGGGGACTAGCGGGAGGAGAGACCCAGTACTTC.

As to this clonotype: A much larger clonotype is one base distant, so this may be a read error. The CDR3 spells CASKGRTGELCF. The CDR3 DNA reads as TGTGCCAGCAAGGGGCGCACCGGGGAGCTGTGTTTT. This rearrangement joins TRBV7-3 to TRBJ2-2; D might be TRBD1 or TRBD2, each matching 5 bases. Germline values: CDR1 SGHTA, CDR2 FQGTGA. CDR3 length equals 12 residues.

In its sample, this clonotype was seen many times. The gene calls are TRBV12-5 and TRBJ2-7, with D perhaps matching TRBD2 (6 bases). Germline values: CDR1 LGHNT, CDR2 FRNRAP. This CDR3 is 13 amino acids long. V was clipped by 4 bases and J by 0 bases, with 7 bases between them. CDR3 DNA: TGTGCTAGTGGTTCGGGACTCTCCTACGAGCAGTACTTC. Translating it yields CASGSGLSYEQYF.

At least ten counts were recorded for this clonotype. The gene calls are TRBV9 and TRBJ1-1; a weak D match, TRBD1 (5 bases). The V gene lost 0 bases and the J gene lost 1 base, with 16 bases spanning the gap. The length of the CDR3 is 17 residues. The germline CDR1 and CDR2 sequences are SGDLS and YYNGEE. The CDR3: CASSVEGQVGENTEAFF. The CDR3 nucleotides read TGTGCCAGCAGCGTAGAGGGGCAGGTAGGGGAGAACACTGAAGCTTTCTTT.

Many counts were recorded for this clonotype. DNA for the CDR3: TGTGCCAGCAGCTTAGATCAGACAGCTTTATACGAGCAGTACTTC. Amino acid sequence: CASSLDQTALYEQYF. The rearrangement joins TRBV11-2 to TRBJ2-7; possibly TRBD1 for D (5 bases). This CDR3 has 15 amino acids. V shed 0 bases and J shed 4 bases, with 13 bases lying between them. Germline V gives CDR1 SGHAT, CDR2 FQNNGV. The full variable domain, rest sourced from reference TRBV11-2 and TRBJ2-7, is EAGVAQSPRYKIIEKRQSVAFWCNPISGHATLYWYQQILGQGPKLLIQFQNNGVVDDSQLPKDRFSAERLKGVDSTLKIQPAKLEDSAVYLCASSLDQTALYEQYFGPGTRLTVT.

Worth noting for this clonotype: A much more abundant neighbour one base away suggests this may be a read error. The chain couples TRBV20-1 to TRBJ2-4; the match to TRBD2 covers 12 bases. Germline V gene data show CDR1 as DFQATT and CDR2 as SNEGSKA (reference sequence). The CDR3 runs 14 residues. This CDR3 reads CSAVRLAGVNIKYF. CDR3 coding DNA: TGCAGTGCTGTAAGACTAGCGGGAGTGAACATTAAGTACTTC.

This chain links TRBV6-2 or TRBV6-3 with TRBJ2-7; D unclear. The CDR3 has 15 amino acids. Per germline, CDR1 MNHEY and CDR2 SVGEGT. The V and J ends lost 7 bases and 0 bases respectively, with 16 bases between them. CDR3 region: CASTFHSASSYEQYF. CDR3 DNA sequence: TGTGCCAGCACCTTCCACAGTGCAAGCTCCTACGAGCAGTACTTC.

This clonotype has at least ten counts. J is TRBJ2-5 and V is TRBV12-3 or TRBV12-4; 12 bases line up with TRBD2. V shed 4 bases, J shed 5 bases, and the junction held 17 bases outside the gene matches. The CDR3 has 19 amino acids. In nucleotides, the CDR3 is TGTGCCAGCAGTTCCCGGACTAGCGGGACCGCCGGGCGGCGCGAGACCCAGTACTTC. Translation: CASSSRTSGTAGRRETQYF.

The table lists this clonotype with many counts. This chain's CDR3 is CASSYGVASETQYF. CDR3 sequence (DNA): TGTGCCAGCAGTTACGGCGTCGCCTCGGAGACCCAGTACTTC. The gene calls are TRBV6-5 and TRBJ2-5; D is unresolved. The CDR3 is made up of 14 amino acids. V was pared by 2 bases and J by 5 bases, with 12 bases between. CDR1 MNHEY and CDR2 SVGAGI come from the germline V gene.

This clonotype was detected many times. The chain uses TRBV10-3 and TRBJ2-7; 9 bases align to TRBD1. Germline lookup yields CDR1 ENHRY and CDR2 SYGVKD. This CDR3 comprises 16 residues. V shed 4 bases and J 5 bases; nucleotides not matched to a gene: 12. The CDR3 here is CAISGKWTGEKDEQYF. CDR3 DNA sequence: TGTGCCATCAGTGGGAAATGGACAGGGGAGAAAGACGAGCAGTACTTC.

This clonotype was picked up many times. The rearrangement links TRBV12-3 or TRBV12-4 to TRBJ2-7; 7 nucleotides align to TRBD2. Trimming cost V 7 bases and J 9 bases; bases outside gene matches: 12. The CDR3 contains 13 residues. CDR3 protein: CASTSDGSSGQYF. DNA of the CDR3: TGTGCCAGCACCTCGGACGGGTCTAGCGGGCAGTACTTC.

The sample holds many counts of this clonotype. The V and J genes are TRBV9 and TRBJ1-1; D possibly corresponds to TRBD1 (6 bases). V dropped 3 bases and J dropped 4 bases, with 10 bases sitting between them. CDR3 length: 13 residues. The V gene's germline CDR1 is SGDLS and CDR2 YYNGEE. The CDR3: CASSAQGTTEAFF. The CDR3 DNA follows: TGTGCCAGCAGCGCACAGGGAACCACTGAAGCTTTCTTT.

This clonotype was seen at least ten times. The rearrangement joins TRBV4-3 to TRBJ2-4; no clear D gene. Trimming took 1 base from V and 6 from J, leaving 7 bases between them. The CDR3 has 13 amino acids. Germline V gene lookup returns CDR1 LGHNA and CDR2 YSLEER. The CDR3 spells CASSQGSANIQYF. In DNA form, the CDR3 reads TGCGCCAGCAGCCAAGGGTCCGCAAACATTCAGTACTTC.

This clonotype was found many times. This chain uses TRBV27 with TRBJ2-2, with 9 bases that match TRBD2. This CDR3 comprises 17 residues. CDR1 MNHEY and CDR2 SMNVEV come from the germline V gene (reference sequence). V lost 2 bases and J lost 1; bases outside the gene matches: 5. Written as DNA, the CDR3 is TGTGCCAGCAGTTTACAGACTAGCGGATTGAACACCGGGGAGCTGTTTTTT. It encodes CASSLQTSGLNTGELFF.

This clonotype was observed at least ten times. The chain links TRBV6-4 to TRBJ2-7; unclear D gene. This CDR3 is built from 15 residues. V was trimmed by 7 bases and J by 7 bases, leaving 23 bases between them. Germline V gene sequence: CDR1 MRHNA, CDR2 SNTAGT. The CDR3 bases are TGTGCCAGCAATTGCTCTCCGCCCATTTCTGGGGAGCAGTACTTC. This codes for CASNCSPPISGEQYF.

This clonotype was seen at least ten times. V and J are TRBV20-1 and TRBJ2-7, with 10 positions matching TRBD1. The CDR3 covers 15 residues. Losses at the gene ends were 5 bases for V and 3 bases for J; bases not matched to a gene: 10. CDR1 is DFQATT and CDR2 is SNEGSKA in the germline V gene (reference sequence). The CDR3 loop reads CSAQEGTGAHYEQYF. The CDR3 nucleotides are TGCAGTGCTCAAGAAGGGACAGGGGCCCACTACGAGCAGTACTTC.

In this sample, this clonotype turned up many times. The DNA for the CDR3 is TGTGCCAGCAGTGGGACAGCTAACTATGGCTACACCTTC. Translation: CASSGTANYGYTF. This chain uses TRBV12-3 or TRBV12-4 with TRBJ1-2; TRBD1 matches at 7 bases. This CDR3 is 13 amino acids long. V gave up 5 bases and J gave up 0 bases; unmatched junction bases: 0.

This clonotype appeared many times. This chain's CDR3 is CASTEGQGAHPPYEQYF. The CDR3 DNA reads as TGTGCCAGCACCGAGGGACAGGGGGCTCACCCCCCCTACGAGCAGTACTTC. The chain uses TRBV28 and TRBJ2-7, with 12 bases lining up with TRBD1. With 7 bases clipped from V and 2 bases from J, the junction kept 12 bases outside the gene matches. This CDR3 is built from 17 residues. Germline lookup yields CDR1 MDHEN and CDR2 SYDVKM.

This clonotype was counted at least ten times. J is TRBJ2-7 and V is TRBV7-9; 7 bases are a match to TRBD2. CDR1 and CDR2 (germline): SEHNR, FQNEAQ (reference sequence). The CDR3 is 15 amino acids. CDR3: CAGTAAAGPSYEQYF. The CDR3 bases are TGTGCAGGAACGGCGGCAGCGGGGCCCTCCTACGAGCAGTACTTC.

In its sample, this clonotype was seen many times. The CDR3 coding sequence is TGTGCCAGCAGTCCCGGGGGAAACATGAACACTGAAGCTTTCTTT. It codes for CASSPGGNMNTEAFF. This chain links TRBV12-3 or TRBV12-4 with TRBJ1-1; TRBD1 is a possible D gene (5 bases). There are 15 residues in the CDR3. Trimming took 5 bases from V and 0 from J, leaving 13 bases between them.